The sequence of this T cell receptor beta chain was determined in a study of T cell responses to AZD1222 COVID-19 vaccine. Study-wide results and caveats: Among the donors, most were white British and more were female, and clonal diversity was possibly underestimated.

A word on this clone: Its matching antigen is unknown.

This CDR3 region has 11 residues. With 8 bases removed from V and 5 bases from J, the gap between germline ends came to 6 bases. Germline V gene lookup returns CDR1 MNHNY and CDR2 SVGAGI (reference sequence). Profiling relied on immunoSEQ multiplex PCR, and the TCRdb table lists in-frame clones only, not all of them. The sample lists around 120,000 clones, approximately 94% occurring once. The receptor comes from an adult who received the AZD1222 COVID-19 vaccine. Sample: peripheral blood, taken 28 days after the second AZD1222 dose. The chain is built from TRBV6-6 and TRBJ1-4, with D tentatively TRBD1 (5 bases). CDR3 in DNA: TGTGCCAGCGGGGGGAATGAAAAACTGTTTTTT. Translated: CASGGNEKLFF.